This T cell receptor (beta chain) emerged from a study of T cells in Graves' hyperthyroidism and ophthalmopathy. Points from the study as a whole: From stable hyperthyroidism, ophthalmopathy was separated by a 13 V-J model.

Amplification of TCR beta CDR3 regions was performed using RNA transcripts as template. The TCR CDR3 was amplified in a first-round RT-PCR using the HTBI primer set. Via MiXCR, TCRdb re-called the multiplex PCR reads, giving one row per CDR3 protein. The table lists more than 350,000 distinct CDR3 sequences, 14% to 15% of them singletons. Exclusion of a patient resulted from uncontrolled infection, other autoimmune disease, pregnancy or lactation. This clonotype occurred many times. What it binds is not known. V lost 6 bases, J lost 8 bases, and 13 bases lay in between. The CDR3 totals 12 residues. In germline, CDR1 is SQVTM, CDR2 ANQGSEA.

Sequenced input: blood. The chain couples TRBV29-1 to TRBJ2-2; D is perhaps TRBD2 (5 bases). The source of this sequence is a woman in her twenties or thirties with Graves' hyperthyroidism. The CDR3 loop reads CSVGPGLGELFF. As DNA, the CDR3 is TGCAGCGTCGGTCCAGGACTGGGGGAGCTGTTTTTT.